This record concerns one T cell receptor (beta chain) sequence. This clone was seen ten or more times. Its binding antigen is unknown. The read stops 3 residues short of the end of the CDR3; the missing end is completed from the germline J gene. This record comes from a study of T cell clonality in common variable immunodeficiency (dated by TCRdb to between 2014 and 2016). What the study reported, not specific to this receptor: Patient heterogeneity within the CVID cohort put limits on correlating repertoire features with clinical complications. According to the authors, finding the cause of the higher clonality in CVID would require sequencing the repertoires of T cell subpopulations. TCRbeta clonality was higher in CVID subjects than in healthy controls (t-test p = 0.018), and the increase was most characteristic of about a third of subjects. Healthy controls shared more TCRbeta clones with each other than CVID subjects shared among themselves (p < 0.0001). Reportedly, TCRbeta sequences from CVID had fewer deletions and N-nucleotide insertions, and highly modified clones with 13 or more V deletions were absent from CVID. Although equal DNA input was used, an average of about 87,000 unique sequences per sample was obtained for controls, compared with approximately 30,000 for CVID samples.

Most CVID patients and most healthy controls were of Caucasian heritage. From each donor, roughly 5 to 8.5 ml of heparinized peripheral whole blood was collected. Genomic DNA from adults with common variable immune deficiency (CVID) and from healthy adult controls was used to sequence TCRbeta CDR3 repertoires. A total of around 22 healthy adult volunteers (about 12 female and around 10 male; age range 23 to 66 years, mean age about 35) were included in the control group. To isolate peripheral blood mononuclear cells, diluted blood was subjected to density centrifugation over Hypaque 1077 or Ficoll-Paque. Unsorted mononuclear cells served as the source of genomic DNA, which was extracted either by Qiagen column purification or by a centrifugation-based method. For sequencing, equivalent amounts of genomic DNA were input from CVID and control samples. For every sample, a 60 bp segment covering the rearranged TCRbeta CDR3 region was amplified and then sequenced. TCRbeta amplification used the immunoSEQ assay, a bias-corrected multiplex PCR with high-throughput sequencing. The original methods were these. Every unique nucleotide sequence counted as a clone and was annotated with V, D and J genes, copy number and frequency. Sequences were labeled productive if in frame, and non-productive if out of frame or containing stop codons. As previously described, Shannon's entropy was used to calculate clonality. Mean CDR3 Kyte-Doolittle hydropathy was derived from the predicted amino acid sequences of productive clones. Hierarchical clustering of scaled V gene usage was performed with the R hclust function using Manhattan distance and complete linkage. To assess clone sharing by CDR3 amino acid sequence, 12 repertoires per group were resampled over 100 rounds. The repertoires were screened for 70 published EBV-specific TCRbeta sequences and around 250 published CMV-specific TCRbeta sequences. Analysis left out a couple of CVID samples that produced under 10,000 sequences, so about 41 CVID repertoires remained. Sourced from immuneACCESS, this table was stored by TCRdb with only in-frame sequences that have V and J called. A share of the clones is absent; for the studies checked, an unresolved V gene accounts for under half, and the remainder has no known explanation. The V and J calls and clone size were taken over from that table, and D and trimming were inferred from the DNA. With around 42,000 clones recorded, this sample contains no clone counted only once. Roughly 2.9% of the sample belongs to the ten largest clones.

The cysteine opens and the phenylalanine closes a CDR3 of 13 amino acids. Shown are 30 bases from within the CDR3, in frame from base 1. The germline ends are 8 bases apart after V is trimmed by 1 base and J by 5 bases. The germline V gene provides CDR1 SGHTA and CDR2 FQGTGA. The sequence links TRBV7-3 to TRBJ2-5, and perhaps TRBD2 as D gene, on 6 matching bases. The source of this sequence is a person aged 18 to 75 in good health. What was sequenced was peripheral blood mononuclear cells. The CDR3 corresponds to CASSLSGGETQYF. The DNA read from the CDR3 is TGTGCCAGCAGCTTAAGTGGGGGGGAGACC.